This T cell receptor beta chain is drawn from a study of cytomegalovirus exposure and HLA in healthy donors. Trimming cost V 8 bases and J 1 base; bases outside gene matches: 7. CDR1 and CDR2 (germline): MNHNS, SASEGT. This CDR3 has 14 amino acids. PCR involved 60 Vbeta and 13 Jbeta primers. Libraries were prepared by immunoSEQ multiplex PCR; TCRdb keeps only in-frame clonotypes and omits some of them. Here the sample spans 55,000 to 65,000 clones, 65% to 80% being singletons. The chain employs TRBV6-1 and TRBJ1-1; 7 bases are a match to TRBD1. Sequenced sample: PBMCs. This clonotype was obtained from a woman younger than 45 in good health and CMV-seronegative. In DNA, the CDR3 is TGTGCCAGCGGGCGACAGGGCCGGAACACTGAAGCTTTCTTT. It is translated as CASGRQGRNTEAFF.